This is a list of T cell receptor beta chains from one sample in a study of blood T cell repertoires in COVID-19. Repertoires were generated with immunoSEQ multiplex PCR, while TCRdb's copy carries only in-frame clones and drops some. The sample consists of roughly 150,000 clones, roughly 80% of them appearing once. Sequencing was carried out using peripheral blood. Source of these receptors: a man between 65 and 79 years old with active or convalescent COVID-19. Both conserved end residues are part of each CDR3. Each record gives: J gene, D gene, V gene, clone size, CDR3 protein, CDR3 DNA. A D gene is named only where the DNA matches it firmly. Expanded clones are given a class, and other clones once, few, many or no size at all.

TRBJ2-7 | NA | TRBV5-1 | NA | CASSLSVGGSYEQYF | TGCGCCAGCAGCTTATCTGTAGGCGGGTCCTACGAGCAGTACTTC
TRBJ2-7 | NA | TRBV7-3 | NA | CASSSDLAGGVYEQYF | TGTGCCAGCAGCTCCGACCTAGCTGGAGGGGTCTACGAGCAGTACTTC
TRBJ1-1 | TRBD1 | TRBV19 | NA | CASRTARQGIGEAFF | TGTGCCAGTAGAACCGCCCGACAGGGGATAGGTGAAGCTTTCTTT
TRBJ1-2 | NA | TRBV5-8 | few | CATEGQPKNYGYTF | TGTGCCACGGAGGGCCAGCCTAAGAACTATGGCTACACCTTC
TRBJ2-4 | TRBD1 | TRBV5-1 | NA | CASSSPDRGNIQYF | TGCGCCAGCAGCTCCCCGGACAGGGGGAACATTCAGTACTTC
TRBJ2-1 | TRBD1 | TRBV28 | NA | CASSTRTGFYNEQFF | TGTGCCAGCAGTACCCGGACAGGGTTTTACAATGAGCAGTTCTTC
TRBJ1-1 | NA | TRBV24-1 | NA | CATSDFPWSENTEAFF | TGTGCCACCAGTGATTTCCCGTGGAGCGAGAACACTGAAGCTTTCTTT
TRBJ2-1 | NA | TRBV28 | NA | CASSPPAPSYNEQFF | TGTGCCAGCAGCCCCCCCGCGCCCTCCTACAATGAGCAGTTCTTC
TRBJ1-2 | TRBD1 | TRBV5-8 | NA | CASSRNRDRDYGYTF | TGTGCCAGCAGCCGAAACCGGGACAGGGACTATGGCTACACCTTC
TRBJ2-3 | TRBD2 | TRBV2 | NA | CASSPLSGVTDTQYF | TGTGCCAGCAGTCCTCTTAGCGGGGTCACAGATACGCAGTATTTT
TRBJ2-5 | TRBD2 | TRBV5-1 | NA | CASSLVPSGGETQYF | TGCGCCAGCAGCTTGGTACCTAGCGGGGGGGAGACCCAGTACTTC
TRBJ2-7 | NA | TRBV13 | NA | CASSSTPSYEQYF | TGTGCCAGCAGCTCCACTCCCTCATACGAGCAGTACTTC
TRBJ2-2 | TRBD1 | TRBV24-1 | once | CATSGQGTGELFF | TGTGCCACCAGTGGACAGGGCACCGGGGAGCTGTTTTTT
TRBJ2-2 | TRBD1 | TRBV5-1 | NA | CASSRQGPANTGELFF | TGCGCCAGCAGCAGACAGGGGCCGGCGAACACCGGGGAGCTGTTTTTT
TRBJ1-5 | NA | TRBV6-5 | NA | CASSTPGKGGQPQHF | TGTGCCAGCAGTACCCCGGGGAAAGGGGGACAGCCCCAGCATTTT
TRBJ1-1 | TRBD1 | TRBV9 | few | CASSTRDRGRNEAFF | TGTGCCAGCAGCACCCGGGACAGGGGAAGGAATGAAGCTTTCTTT
TRBJ2-5 | TRBD2 | TRBV10-3 | few | CAIKGTSGEETQYF | TGTGCCATCAAGGGGACTAGCGGGGAAGAGACCCAGTACTTC
TRBJ1-5 | NA | TRBV5-1 | few | CASSLGGLGNQPQHF | TGCGCCAGCAGCTTGGGCGGACTCGGCAATCAGCCCCAGCATTTT
TRBJ1-6 | NA | TRBV7-9 | NA | CASSLIGGKNSPLHF | TGTGCCAGCAGCTTAATAGGCGGGAAGAATTCACCCCTCCACTTT